This T cell receptor (beta chain) comes out of a study of blood T cell repertoires in COVID-19. The authors' processing: Using reference gene primer amplification, nucleated cell counts were estimated. Profiling relied on immunoSEQ multiplex PCR, and the TCRdb table lists in-frame clones only, not all of them. V, J and clone size are those of that table, while D and trimming were read from the DNA. The sample includes around 200,000 clones, around nine tenths seen only once; the top ten take around 1.6%. V gave up 5 bases and J gave up 0 bases, with 7 bases separating them. In germline, CDR1 is GTSNPN, CDR2 SVGIG (reference sequence). CDR3 length: 12 amino acids.

This clonotype was sampled from a man aged 18 to 30 with active or convalescent COVID-19. J is TRBJ1-1 and V is TRBV30; D is unresolved. Material: peripheral blood. Written as DNA, the CDR3 is TGTGCCTGGTACAGTATGAACACTGAAGCTTTCTTT. The encoded protein is CAWYSMNTEAFF.